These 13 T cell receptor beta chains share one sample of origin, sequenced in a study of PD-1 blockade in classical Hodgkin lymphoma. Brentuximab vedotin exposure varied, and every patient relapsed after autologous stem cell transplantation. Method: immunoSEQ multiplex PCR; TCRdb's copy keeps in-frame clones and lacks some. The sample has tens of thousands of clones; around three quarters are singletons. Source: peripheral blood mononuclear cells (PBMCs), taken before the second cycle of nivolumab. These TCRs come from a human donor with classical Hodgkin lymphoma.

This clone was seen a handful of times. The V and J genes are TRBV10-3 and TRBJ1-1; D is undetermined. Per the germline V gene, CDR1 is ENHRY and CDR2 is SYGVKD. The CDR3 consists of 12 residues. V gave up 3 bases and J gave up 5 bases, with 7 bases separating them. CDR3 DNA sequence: TGTGCCATCAGTGAAATGGCTACTGAAGCTTTCTTT. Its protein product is CAISEMATEAFF.

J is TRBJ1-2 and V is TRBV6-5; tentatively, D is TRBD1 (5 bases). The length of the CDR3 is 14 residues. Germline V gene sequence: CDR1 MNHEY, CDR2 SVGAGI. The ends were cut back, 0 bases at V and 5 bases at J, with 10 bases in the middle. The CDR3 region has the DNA TGTGCCAGCAGTTACTCCGGGGACGGGTATGGCTACACCTTC. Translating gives CASSYSGDGYGYTF.

The CDR3 nucleotides are TGCGCCAGCAGCCAGGGGACTAGCTCCTACAATGAGCAGTTCTTC. Protein sequence: CASSQGTSSYNEQFF. The rearrangement links TRBV5-1 to TRBJ2-1; 8 bases align to TRBD2. The CDR3 contains 15 residues. Losses at the gene ends were 4 bases for V and 0 bases for J; bases not matched to a gene: 3. Germline assignment: CDR1 SGHRS and CDR2 YFSETQ.

CDR3 region: CAWGLAGSDTQYF. CDR3 nucleotide sequence: TGTGCCTGGGGACTAGCGGGCTCAGATACGCAGTATTTT. The V gene is TRBV30, the J gene TRBJ2-3, with TRBD2 identical over 11 bases. With 5 bases clipped from V and 4 bases from J, the junction kept 2 bases outside the gene matches. Germline CDR1 reads GTSNPN; CDR2 reads SVGIG (reference sequence). The CDR3 runs 13 residues.

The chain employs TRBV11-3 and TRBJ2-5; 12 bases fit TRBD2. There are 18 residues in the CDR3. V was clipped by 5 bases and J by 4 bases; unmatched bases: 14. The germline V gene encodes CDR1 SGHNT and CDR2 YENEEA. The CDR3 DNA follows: TGTGCCAGCAGCGTAGGGACTAGCGGGTCCTCAATCGGAGAGACCCAGTACTTC. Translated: CASSVGTSGSSIGETQYF. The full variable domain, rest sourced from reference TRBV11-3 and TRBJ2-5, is EAGVVQSPRYKIIEKKQPVAFWCNPISGHNTLYWYLQNLGQGPELLIRYENEEAVDDSQLPKDRFSAERLKGVDSTLKIQPAELGDSAVYLCASSVGTSGSSIGETQYFGPGTRLLVL.

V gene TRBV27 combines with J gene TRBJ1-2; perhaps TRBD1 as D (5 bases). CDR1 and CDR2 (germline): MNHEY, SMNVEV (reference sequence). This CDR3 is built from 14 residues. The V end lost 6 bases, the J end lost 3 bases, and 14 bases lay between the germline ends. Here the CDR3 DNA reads TGTGCCAGCAGGCAACTGGGGGGAGACTATGGCTACACCTTC. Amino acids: CASRQLGGDYGYTF.

CDR3 bases: TGTGCCAGCAGCCCCACAGGGTCCAAAGGGGAGACCCAGTACTTC. It translates to CASSPTGSKGETQYF. The chain couples TRBV11-2 to TRBJ2-5; possible D gene TRBD1, 6 bases. The CDR3 contains 15 residues. Germline V lookup: CDR1 SGHAT, CDR2 FQNNGV. Trimming stripped 5 bases from V and 5 bases from J, with 18 bases between.

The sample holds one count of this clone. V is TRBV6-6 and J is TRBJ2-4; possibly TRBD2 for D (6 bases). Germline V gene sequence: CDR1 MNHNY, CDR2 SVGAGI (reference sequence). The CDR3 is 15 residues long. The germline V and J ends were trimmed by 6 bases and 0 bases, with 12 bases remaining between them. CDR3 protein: CASRSPGVAKNIQYF. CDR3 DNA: TGTGCCAGCAGATCACCGGGAGTAGCCAAAAACATTCAGTACTTC.

CDR3 nucleotide sequence: TGCGCCAGCAGCTTGGGGGAGGGAGCCCCCCACAATGAGCAGTTCTTC. It translates to CASSLGEGAPHNEQFF. This rearrangement joins TRBV5-1 to TRBJ2-1, with 7 bases lining up with TRBD2. The CDR3 extends over 16 amino acids. The germline V gene encodes CDR1 SGHRS and CDR2 YFSETQ. Trimming removed 0 bases from V and 5 bases from J; junction bases left unmatched: 8.

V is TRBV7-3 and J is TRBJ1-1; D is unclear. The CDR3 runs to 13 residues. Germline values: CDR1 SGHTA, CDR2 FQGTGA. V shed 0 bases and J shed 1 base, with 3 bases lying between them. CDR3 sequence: CASSLTRNTEAFF. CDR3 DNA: TGTGCCAGCAGCTTAACCCGGAACACTGAAGCTTTCTTT.

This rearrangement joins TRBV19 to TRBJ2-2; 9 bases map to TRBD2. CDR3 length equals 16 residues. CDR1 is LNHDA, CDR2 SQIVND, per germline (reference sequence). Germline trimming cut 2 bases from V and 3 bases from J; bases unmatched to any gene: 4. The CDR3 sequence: CASSIPSSGDTGELFF. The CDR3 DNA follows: TGTGCCAGTAGTATACCTTCTAGCGGGGACACCGGGGAGCTGTTTTTT.

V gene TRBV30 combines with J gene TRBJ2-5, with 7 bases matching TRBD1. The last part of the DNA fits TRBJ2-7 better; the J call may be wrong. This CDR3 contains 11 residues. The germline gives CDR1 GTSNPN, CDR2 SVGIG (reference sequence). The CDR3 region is CASGTAYEQYF. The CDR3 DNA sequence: TGTGCCTCCGGGACAGCCTACGAGCAGTACTTC.

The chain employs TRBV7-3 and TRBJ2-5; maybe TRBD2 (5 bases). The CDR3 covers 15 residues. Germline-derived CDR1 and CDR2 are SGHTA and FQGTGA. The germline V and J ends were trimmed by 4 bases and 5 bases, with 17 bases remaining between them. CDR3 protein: CASSSGNVGGETQYF. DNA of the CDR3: TGTGCCAGCAGCTCCGGAAACGTCGGCGGGGAGACCCAGTACTTC. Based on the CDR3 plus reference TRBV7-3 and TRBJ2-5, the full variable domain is GAGVSQTPSNKVTEKGKYVELRCDPISGHTALYWYRQSLGQGPEFLIYFQGTGAADDSGLPNDRFFAVRPEGSVSTLKIQRTERGDSAVYLCASSSGNVGGETQYFGPGTRLLVL.